This T cell receptor (beta chain) was captured by sequencing in a study of shared clonotypes between healthy human individuals. The CDR3 is 14 residues long. Germline V lookup: CDR1 MNHNS, CDR2 SASEGT. Trimming cost V 6 bases and J 5 bases; bases outside gene matches: 9. A word on this clone: Its antigen is unknown.

General observations from the study: Roughly 5% of naive CD4 clonotypes were shared across four donors.

Assay used: immunoSEQ multiplex PCR; TCRdb lists only in-frame clones, some missing. The data contain about 600,000 clones, approximately 97% of them singletons. The material sequenced was naive CD4+ T cells sorted from blood. The subset was: CD45RA+ positively selected. The rearrangement uses TRBV6-1 and TRBJ1-2; TRBD1 aligns across 7 bases. The TCR was taken from a woman aged 25 to 45 in good health. The CDR3 sequence is CASRERQGLYGYTF. In DNA, the CDR3 is TGTGCCAGCAGGGAGAGACAGGGATTGTATGGCTACACCTTC.